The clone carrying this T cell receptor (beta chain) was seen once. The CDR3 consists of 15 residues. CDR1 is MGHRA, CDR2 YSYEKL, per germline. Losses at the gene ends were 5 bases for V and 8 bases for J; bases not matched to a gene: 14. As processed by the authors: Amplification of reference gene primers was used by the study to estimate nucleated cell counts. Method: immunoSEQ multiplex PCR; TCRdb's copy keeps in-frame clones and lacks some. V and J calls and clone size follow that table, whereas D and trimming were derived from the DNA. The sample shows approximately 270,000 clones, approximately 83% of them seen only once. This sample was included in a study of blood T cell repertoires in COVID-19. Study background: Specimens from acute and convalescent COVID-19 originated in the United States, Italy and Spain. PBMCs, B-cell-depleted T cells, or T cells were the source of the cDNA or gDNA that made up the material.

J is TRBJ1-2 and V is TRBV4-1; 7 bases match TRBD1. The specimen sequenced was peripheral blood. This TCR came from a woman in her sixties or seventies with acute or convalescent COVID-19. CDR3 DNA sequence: TGCGCCAGCAGCACAAACAGGGGAGAAGGGAACGGCTACACCTTC. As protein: CASSTNRGEGNGYTF.